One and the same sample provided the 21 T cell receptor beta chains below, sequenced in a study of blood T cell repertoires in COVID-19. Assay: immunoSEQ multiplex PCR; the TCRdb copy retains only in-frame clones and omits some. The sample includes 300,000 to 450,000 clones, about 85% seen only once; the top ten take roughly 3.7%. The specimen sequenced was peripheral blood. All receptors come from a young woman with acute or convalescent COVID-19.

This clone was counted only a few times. The CDR3 region is CASSPNRGTTEAFF. CDR3 bases: TGTGCCAGCAGCCCAAACAGGGGAACAACTGAAGCTTTCTTT. The V and J genes are TRBV7-9 and TRBJ1-1, with 7 bases matching TRBD1. Germline CDR1 reads SEHNR; CDR2 reads FQNEAQ (reference sequence). The V segment lost 5 bases and the J segment 5 bases; nucleotides outside the gene matches: 8. The CDR3 runs 14 residues. Full variable domain (remainder filled in from reference TRBV7-9 and TRBJ1-1): DTGVSQNPRHKITKRGQNVTFRCDPISEHNRLYWYRQTLGQGPEFLTYFQNEAQLEKSRLLSDRFSAERPKGSFSTLEIQRTEQGDSAMYLCASSPNRGTTEAFFGQGTRLTVV.

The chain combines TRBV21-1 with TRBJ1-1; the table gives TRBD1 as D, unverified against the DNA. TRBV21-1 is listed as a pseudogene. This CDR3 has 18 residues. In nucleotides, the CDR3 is TGTGCCAGCATCCCCTCAAGCGGCAGGGGGCCCATGAACACTGAAGCTTTCTTT. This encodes CASIPSSGRGPMNTEAFF.

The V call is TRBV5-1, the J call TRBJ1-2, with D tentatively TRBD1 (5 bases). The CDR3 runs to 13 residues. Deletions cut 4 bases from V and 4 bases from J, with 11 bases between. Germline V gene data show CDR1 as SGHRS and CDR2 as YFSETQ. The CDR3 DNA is TGCGCCAGCAGCGCTTCTGACAGCTATGGCTACACCTTC. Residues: CASSASDSYGYTF.

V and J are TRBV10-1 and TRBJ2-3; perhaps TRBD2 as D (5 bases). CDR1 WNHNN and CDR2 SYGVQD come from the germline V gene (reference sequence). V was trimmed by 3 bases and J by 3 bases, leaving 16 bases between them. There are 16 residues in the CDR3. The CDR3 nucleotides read TGCGCCAGCAGTGAAAGGTCATGGAGGAGTACAGATACGCAGTATTTT. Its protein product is CASSERSWRSTDTQYF.

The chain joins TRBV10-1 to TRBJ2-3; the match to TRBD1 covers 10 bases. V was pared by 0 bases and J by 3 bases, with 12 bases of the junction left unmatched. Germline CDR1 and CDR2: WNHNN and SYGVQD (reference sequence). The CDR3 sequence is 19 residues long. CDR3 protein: CASSESETTGTGETDTQYF. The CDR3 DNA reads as TGCGCCAGCAGTGAGTCGGAAACAACAGGGACAGGGGAAACAGATACGCAGTATTTT.

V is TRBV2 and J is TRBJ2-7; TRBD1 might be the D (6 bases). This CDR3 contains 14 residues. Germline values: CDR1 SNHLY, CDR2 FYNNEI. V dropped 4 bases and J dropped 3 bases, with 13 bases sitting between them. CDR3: CASSVGGTGYEQYF. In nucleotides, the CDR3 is TGTGCCAGCAGTGTAGGGGGAACGGGCTACGAGCAGTACTTC.

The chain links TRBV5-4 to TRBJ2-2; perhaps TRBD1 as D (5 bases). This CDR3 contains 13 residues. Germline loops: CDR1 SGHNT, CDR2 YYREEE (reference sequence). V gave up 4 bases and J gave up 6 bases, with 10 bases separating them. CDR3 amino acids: CASSAGYAGELFF. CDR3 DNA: TGTGCCAGCAGCGCAGGGTATGCCGGGGAGCTGTTTTTT. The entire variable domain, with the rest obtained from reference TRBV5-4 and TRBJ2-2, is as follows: ETGVTQSPTHLIKTRGQQVTLRCSSQSGHNTVSWYQQALGQGPQFIFQYYREEENGRGNFPPRFSGLQFPNYSSELNVNALELDDSALYLCASSAGYAGELFFGEGSRLTVL.

The CDR3 sequence is CASSSGTGRGNTEAFF. Here the CDR3 DNA reads TGTGCCAGCAGTTCCGGGACAGGGAGGGGGAACACTGAAGCTTTCTTT. The chain employs TRBV27 and TRBJ1-1; 9 bases are a match to TRBD1. Trimming took 4 bases from V and 1 from J; bases not matched to a gene: 7. CDR3 size: 16 residues. CDR1 and CDR2 (germline): MNHEY, SMNVEV (reference sequence).

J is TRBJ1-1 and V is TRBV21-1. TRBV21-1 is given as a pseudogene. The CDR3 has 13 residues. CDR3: CASSTRRRTEAFF. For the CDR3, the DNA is TGTGCCAGCAGCACCCGTCGGAGGACTGAAGCTTTCTTT.

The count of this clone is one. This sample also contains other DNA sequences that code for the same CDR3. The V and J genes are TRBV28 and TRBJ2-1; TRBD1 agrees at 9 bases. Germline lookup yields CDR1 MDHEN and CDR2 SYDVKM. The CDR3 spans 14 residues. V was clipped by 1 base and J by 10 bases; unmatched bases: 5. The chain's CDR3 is CASSLSGQGREQFF. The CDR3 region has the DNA TGTGCCAGCAGTTTATCGGGACAGGGCCGCGAGCAGTTCTTC.

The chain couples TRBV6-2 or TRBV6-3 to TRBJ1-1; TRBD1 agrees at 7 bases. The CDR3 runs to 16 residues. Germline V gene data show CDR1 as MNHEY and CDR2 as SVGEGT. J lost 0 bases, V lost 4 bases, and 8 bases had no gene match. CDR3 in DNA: TGTGCCAGCAGTTGGACAGGAGTAGCCATGAACACTGAAGCTTTCTTT. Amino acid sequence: CASSWTGVAMNTEAFF.

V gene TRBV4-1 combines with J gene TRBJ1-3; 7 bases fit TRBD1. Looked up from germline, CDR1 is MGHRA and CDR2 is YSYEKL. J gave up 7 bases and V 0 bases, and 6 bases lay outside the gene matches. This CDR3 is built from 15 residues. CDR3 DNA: TGCGCCAGCAGCCAAGATCGAAGGGGGCTCAACACCATATATTTT. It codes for CASSQDRRGLNTIYF.

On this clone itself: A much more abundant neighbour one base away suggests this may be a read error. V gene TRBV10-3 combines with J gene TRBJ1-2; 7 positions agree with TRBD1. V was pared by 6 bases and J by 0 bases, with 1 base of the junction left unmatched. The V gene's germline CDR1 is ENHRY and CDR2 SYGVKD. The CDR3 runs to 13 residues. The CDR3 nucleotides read TGTGCCATCAGCGGGACAGCTAACTATGGCTACACCTTC. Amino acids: CAISGTANYGYTF.

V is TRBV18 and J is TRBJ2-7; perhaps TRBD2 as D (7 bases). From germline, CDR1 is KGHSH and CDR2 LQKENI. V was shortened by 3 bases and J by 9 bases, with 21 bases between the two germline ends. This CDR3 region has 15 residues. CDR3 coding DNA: TGTGCCAGCTCACCCCCTGGGGGGGCAGGGAGTACGCAGTACTTC. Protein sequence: CASSPPGGAGSTQYF.

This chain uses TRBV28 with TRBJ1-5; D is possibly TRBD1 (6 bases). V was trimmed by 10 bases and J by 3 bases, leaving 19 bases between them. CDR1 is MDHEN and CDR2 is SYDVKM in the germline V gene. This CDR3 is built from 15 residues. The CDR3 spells CATCPRTDSNQPQHF. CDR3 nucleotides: TGTGCCACCTGCCCGCGGACAGATTCCAATCAGCCCCAGCATTTT.

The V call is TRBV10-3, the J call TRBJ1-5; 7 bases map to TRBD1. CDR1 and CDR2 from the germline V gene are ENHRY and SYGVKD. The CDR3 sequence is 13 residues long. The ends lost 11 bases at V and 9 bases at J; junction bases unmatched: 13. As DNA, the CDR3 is TGTGCCGCCGCAGGGGGGTTTGGGTTGCCCCAGCATTTT. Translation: CAAAGGFGLPQHF.

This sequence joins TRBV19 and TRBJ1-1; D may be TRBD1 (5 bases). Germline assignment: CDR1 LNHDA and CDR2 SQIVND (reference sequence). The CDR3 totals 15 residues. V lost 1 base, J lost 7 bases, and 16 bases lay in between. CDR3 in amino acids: CASSIGSLRDSEAFF. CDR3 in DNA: TGTGCCAGTAGTATAGGTTCCTTAAGAGACAGTGAAGCTTTCTTT.

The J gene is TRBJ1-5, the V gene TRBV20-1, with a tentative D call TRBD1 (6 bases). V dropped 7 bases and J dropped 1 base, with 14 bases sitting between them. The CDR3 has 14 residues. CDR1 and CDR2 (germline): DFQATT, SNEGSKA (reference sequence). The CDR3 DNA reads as TGCAGTGGTAGTGGGCAGGGGAGCAATCAGCCCCAGCATTTT. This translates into CSGSGQGSNQPQHF.

Written as DNA, the CDR3 is TGTGCCAGCAGCTTAGCTAGGGCGGGGTCCACTGAAGCTTTCTTT. Encoded protein: CASSLARAGSTEAFF. This rearrangement joins TRBV7-9 to TRBJ1-1; D is unresolved. The CDR3 is made up of 15 amino acids. V dropped 0 bases and J dropped 4 bases, with 12 bases sitting between them. From germline, CDR1 is SEHNR and CDR2 FQNEAQ (reference sequence).

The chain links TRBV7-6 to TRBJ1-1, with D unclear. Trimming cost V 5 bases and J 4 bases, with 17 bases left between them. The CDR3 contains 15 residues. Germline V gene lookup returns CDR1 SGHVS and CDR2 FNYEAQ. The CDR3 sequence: CASSPRPWRGTEAFF. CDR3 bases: TGTGCCAGCAGCCCGAGGCCGTGGCGGGGCACTGAAGCTTTCTTT.

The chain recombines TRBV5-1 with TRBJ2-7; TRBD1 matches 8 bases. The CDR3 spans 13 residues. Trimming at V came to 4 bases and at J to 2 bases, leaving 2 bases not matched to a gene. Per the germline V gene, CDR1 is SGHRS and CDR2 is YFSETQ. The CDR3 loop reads CASSEGQAYEQYF. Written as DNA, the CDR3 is TGCGCCAGCAGCGAGGGACAGGCCTACGAGCAGTACTTC.